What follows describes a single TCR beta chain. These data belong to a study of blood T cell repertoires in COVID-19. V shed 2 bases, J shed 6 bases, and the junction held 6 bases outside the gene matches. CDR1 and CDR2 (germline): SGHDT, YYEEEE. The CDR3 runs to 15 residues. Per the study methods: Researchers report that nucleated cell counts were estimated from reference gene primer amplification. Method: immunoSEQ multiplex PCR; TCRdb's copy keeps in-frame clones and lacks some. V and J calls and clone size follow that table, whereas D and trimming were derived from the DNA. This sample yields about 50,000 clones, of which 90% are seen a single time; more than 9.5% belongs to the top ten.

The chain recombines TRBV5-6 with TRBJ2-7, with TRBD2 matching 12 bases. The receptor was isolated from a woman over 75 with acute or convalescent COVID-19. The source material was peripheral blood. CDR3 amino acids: CASSLRTSGTTEQYF. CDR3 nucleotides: TGTGCCAGCAGCTTAAGGACTAGCGGGACCACCGAGCAGTACTTC.